Below, 5 T cell receptor beta chains from the same sample are listed, as sequenced in a study of OX40 agonist ivuxolimab in advanced cancers. Libraries were made using the immunoSEQ multiplex PCR assay. TCRdb obtained this table from immuneACCESS and retained in-frame rearrangements with V and J assigned. These tables miss some clones; where compared with another copy, unresolved V genes account for less than half of the shortfall, and the remainder is unexplained. In all, the sample holds approximately 47,000 clones, and 80% to 85% of those were seen once. The top ten constitute more than 5.5% of the sample. The material sequenced was CD4+ or CD8+ T cells sorted from blood, taken in a trial of the OX40 agonist ivuxolimab. The receptors here all came from an adult with an advanced solid tumor such as melanoma, head and neck, liver or kidney cancer.

V gene TRBV19 combines with J gene TRBJ2-3; D is possibly TRBD1 (6 bases). The germline V gene encodes CDR1 LNHDA and CDR2 SQIVND (reference sequence). The CDR3 sequence is 15 residues long. The V end was cut by 4 bases, the J end by 2 bases, with 13 bases between. CDR3 residues: CASSTPGQITDTQYF. DNA of the CDR3: TGTGCCAGTAGTACCCCGGGACAAATCACAGATACGCAGTATTTT.

The CDR3 region is CALGKRADTDTQYF. The CDR3 DNA reads as TGTGCCTTGGGGAAGCGGGCTGACACAGATACGCAGTATTTT. The chain recombines TRBV2 with TRBJ2-3; TRBD2 might be the D (6 bases). The germline V gene encodes CDR1 SNHLY and CDR2 FYNNEI. Trimming removed 11 bases at V and 2 bases at J, with 17 bases between. The CDR3 consists of 14 residues.

The chain combines TRBV7-9 with TRBJ2-7; tentative D call: TRBD2 (5 bases). V lost 1 base and J 5 bases, leaving 12 bases between the germline ends. Germline V gene lookup returns CDR1 SEHNR and CDR2 FQNEAQ (reference sequence). The CDR3 has 14 residues. The CDR3 sequence is CASSLVGVVNEQYF. CDR3 bases: TGTGCCAGCAGCTTAGTGGGAGTGGTGAACGAGCAGTACTTC.

The J gene is TRBJ2-1, the V gene TRBV5-1, with 14 bases identical to TRBD2. CDR1 and CDR2 from the germline V gene are SGHRS and YFSETQ. The junction had 5 bases not matched to a gene; V was cut back by 0 bases and J by 15 bases. This CDR3 is built from 14 residues. The CDR3 bases are TGCGCCAGCAGCTTGGAGGGACTAGCGGGAGTGCGGTTCTTC. Amino acids: CASSLEGLAGVRFF.

The gene calls are TRBV6-6 and TRBJ2-4, with D perhaps matching TRBD2 (5 bases). V dropped 8 bases and J dropped 6 bases, with 11 bases sitting between them. This CDR3 is built from 12 residues. Looked up from germline, CDR1 is MNHNY and CDR2 is SVGAGI (reference sequence). CDR3 sequence: CASGSTGNIQYF. The CDR3, as DNA: TGTGCCAGCGGGAGTACGGGAAACATTCAGTACTTC.